This T cell receptor (beta chain) was documented in a study of cytomegalovirus exposure and HLA in healthy donors. Whole-study results and caveats: Prior analysis indicated that the majority of TCR beta V segments exhibited productivity approximately 90% or approximately 30% of the time.

The PCR used 60 Vbeta and 13 Jbeta primers. Clones were read by immunoSEQ multiplex PCR, and TCRdb kept only the in-frame ones, dropping some. The sample lists under 200,000 clones, over 75% occurring once. Note on this clone: What it binds is unknown.

CDR3 length equals 15 residues. Germline V lookup: CDR1 SNHLY, CDR2 FYNNEI. V lost 4 bases, J lost 6 bases, and 11 bases stayed unmatched. V and J are TRBV2 and TRBJ2-7; 8 positions match TRBD2. Sequencing was done on a sample of PBMCs. The source is a male donor in good health and CMV-seronegative. CDR3: CASSVGLGVSAEQYF. In DNA form, the CDR3 reads TGTGCCAGCAGTGTGGGACTAGGCGTTTCCGCCGAGCAGTACTTC.